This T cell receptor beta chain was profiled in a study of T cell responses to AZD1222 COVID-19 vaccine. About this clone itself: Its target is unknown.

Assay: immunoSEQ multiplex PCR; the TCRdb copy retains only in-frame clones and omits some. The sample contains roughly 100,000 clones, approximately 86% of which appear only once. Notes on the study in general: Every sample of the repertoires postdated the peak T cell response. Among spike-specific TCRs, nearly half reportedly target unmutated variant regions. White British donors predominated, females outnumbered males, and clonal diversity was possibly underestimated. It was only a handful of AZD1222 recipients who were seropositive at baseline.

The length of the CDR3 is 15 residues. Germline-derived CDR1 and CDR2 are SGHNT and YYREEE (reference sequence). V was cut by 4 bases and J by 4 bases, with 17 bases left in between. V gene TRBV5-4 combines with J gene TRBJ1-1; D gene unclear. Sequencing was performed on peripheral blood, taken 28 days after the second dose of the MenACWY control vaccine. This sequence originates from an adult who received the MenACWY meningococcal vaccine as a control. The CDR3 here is CASSGKGIETTEAFF. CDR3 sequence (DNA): TGTGCCAGCAGCGGAAAAGGGATAGAGACCACTGAAGCTTTCTTT.